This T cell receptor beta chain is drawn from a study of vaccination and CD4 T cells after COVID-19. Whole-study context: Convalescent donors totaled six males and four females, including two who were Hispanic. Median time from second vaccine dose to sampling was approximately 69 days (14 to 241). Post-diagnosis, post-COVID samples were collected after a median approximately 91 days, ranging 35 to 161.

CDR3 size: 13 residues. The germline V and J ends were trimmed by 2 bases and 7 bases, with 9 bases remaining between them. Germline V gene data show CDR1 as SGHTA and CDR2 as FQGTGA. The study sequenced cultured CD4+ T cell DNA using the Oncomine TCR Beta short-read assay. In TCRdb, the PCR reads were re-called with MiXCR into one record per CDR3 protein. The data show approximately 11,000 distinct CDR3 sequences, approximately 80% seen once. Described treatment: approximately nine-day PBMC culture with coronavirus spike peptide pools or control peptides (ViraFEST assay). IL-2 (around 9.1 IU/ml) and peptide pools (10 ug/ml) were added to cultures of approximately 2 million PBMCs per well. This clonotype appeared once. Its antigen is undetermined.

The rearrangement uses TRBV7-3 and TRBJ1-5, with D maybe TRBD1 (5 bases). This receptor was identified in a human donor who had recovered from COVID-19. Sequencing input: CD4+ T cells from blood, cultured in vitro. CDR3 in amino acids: CASSLLGDQPQHF. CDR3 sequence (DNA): TGTGCCAGCAGCTTACTGGGGGACCAGCCCCAGCATTTT.